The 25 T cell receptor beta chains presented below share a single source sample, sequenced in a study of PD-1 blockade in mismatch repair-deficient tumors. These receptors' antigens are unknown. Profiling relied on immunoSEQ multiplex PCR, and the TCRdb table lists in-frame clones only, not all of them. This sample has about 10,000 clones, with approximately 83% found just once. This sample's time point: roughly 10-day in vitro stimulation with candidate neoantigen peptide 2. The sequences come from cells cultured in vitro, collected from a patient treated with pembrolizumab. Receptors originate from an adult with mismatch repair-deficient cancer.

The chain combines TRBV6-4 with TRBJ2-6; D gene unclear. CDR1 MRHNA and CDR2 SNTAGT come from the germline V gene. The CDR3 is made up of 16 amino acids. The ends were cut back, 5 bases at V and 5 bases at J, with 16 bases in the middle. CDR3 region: CASSRARQSRANVLTF. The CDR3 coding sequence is TGTGCCAGCAGTCGGGCACGACAAAGTCGGGCCAACGTCCTGACTTTC.

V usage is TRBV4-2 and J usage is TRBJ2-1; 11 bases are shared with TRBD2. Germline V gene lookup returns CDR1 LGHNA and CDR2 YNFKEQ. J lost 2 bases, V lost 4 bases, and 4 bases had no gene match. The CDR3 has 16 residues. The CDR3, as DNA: TGTGCCAGCAGCCCTGGGACTAGCGGTCCCTACAATGAGCAGTTCTTC. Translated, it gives CASSPGTSGPYNEQFF.

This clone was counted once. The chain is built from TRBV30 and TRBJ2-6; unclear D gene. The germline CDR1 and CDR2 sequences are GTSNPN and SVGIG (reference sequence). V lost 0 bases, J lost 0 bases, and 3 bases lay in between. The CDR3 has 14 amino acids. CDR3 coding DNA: TGTGCCTGGAGTGTCAGCTCTGGGGCCAACGTCCTGACTTTC. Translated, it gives CAWSVSSGANVLTF.

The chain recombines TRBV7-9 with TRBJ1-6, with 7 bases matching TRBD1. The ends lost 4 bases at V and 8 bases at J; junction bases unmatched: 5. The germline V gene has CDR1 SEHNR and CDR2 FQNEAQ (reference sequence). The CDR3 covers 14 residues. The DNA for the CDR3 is TGTGCCAGCAGCTCCGACAGGGTTGATTCACCCCTCCACTTT. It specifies CASSSDRVDSPLHF.

CDR3 in DNA: TGTGCCAGCAGTGTGGGACAGGGTGCGGGCAATGAGCAGTTCTTC. Translating gives CASSVGQGAGNEQFF. This chain links TRBV28 with TRBJ2-1; 9 bases are a match to TRBD1. The CDR3 totals 15 residues. J was trimmed by 6 bases and V by 5 bases; bases with no gene match: 8. The germline V gene encodes CDR1 MDHEN and CDR2 SYDVKM.

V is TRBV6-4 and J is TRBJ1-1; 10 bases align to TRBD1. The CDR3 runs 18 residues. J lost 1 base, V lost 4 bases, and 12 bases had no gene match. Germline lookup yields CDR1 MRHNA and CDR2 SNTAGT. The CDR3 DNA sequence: TGTGCCAGCAGTGGCCCTACGGGACAGGGGATTGAGAACACTGAAGCTTTCTTT. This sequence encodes CASSGPTGQGIENTEAFF.

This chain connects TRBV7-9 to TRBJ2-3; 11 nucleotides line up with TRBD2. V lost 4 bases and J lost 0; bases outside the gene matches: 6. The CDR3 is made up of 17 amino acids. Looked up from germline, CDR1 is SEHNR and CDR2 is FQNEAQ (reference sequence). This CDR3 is CASSSKLAGDSTDTQYF. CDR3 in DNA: TGTGCCAGCAGCTCTAAACTAGCGGGAGATAGCACAGATACGCAGTATTTT.

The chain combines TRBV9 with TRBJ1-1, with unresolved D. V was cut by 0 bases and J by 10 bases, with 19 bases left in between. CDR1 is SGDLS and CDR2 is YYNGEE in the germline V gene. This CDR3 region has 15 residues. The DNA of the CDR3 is TGTGCCAGCAGCGTAGGGCTGCTAGGAAGAGAGGGAGCTTTCTTT. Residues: CASSVGLLGREGAFF.

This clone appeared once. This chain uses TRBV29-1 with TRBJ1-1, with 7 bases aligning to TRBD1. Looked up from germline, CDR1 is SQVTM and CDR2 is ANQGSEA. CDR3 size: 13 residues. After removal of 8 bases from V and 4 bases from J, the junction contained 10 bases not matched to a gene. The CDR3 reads CSPSQGVSTEAFF. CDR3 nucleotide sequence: TGCAGCCCTTCCCAGGGGGTGAGCACTGAAGCTTTCTTT. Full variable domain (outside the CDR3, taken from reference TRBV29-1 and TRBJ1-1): SAVISQKPSRDICQRGTSLTIQCQVDSQVTMMFWYRQQPGQSLTLIATANQGSEATYESGFVIDKFPISRPNLTFSTLTVSNMSPEDSSIYLCSPSQGVSTEAFFGQGTRLTVV.

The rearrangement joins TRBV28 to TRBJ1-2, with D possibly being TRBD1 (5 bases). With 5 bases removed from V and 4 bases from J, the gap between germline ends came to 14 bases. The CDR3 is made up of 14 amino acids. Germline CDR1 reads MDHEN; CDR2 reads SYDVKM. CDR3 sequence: CASSLTQGSYGYTF. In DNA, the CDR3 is TGTGCCAGCAGTCTCACCCAGGGAAGCTATGGCTACACCTTC.

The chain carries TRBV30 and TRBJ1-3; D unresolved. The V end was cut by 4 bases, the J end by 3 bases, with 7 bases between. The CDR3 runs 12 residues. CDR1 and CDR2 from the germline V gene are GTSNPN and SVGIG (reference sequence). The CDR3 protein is CAWKGVGNTIYF. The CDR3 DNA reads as TGTGCCTGGAAGGGCGTTGGAAACACCATATATTTT. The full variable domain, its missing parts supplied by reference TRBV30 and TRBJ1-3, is SQTIHQWPATLVQPVGSPLSLECTVEGTSNPNLYWYRQAAGRGLQLLFYSVGIGQISSEVPQNLSASRPQDRQFILSSKKLLLSDSGFYLCAWKGVGNTIYFGEGSWLTVV.

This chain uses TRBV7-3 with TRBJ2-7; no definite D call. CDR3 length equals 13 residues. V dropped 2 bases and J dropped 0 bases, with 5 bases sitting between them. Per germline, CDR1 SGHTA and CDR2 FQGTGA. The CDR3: CASSLSNSYEQYF. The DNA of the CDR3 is TGTGCCAGCAGCTTATCAAACTCCTACGAGCAGTACTTC. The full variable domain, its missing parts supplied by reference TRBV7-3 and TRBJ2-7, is GAGVSQTPSNKVTEKGKYVELRCDPISGHTALYWYRQSLGQGPEFLIYFQGTGAADDSGLPNDRFFAVRPEGSVSTLKIQRTERGDSAVYLCASSLSNSYEQYFGPGTRLTVT.

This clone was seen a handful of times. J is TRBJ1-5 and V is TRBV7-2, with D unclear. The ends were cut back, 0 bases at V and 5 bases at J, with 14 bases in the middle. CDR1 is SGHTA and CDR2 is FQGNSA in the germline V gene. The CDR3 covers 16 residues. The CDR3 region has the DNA TGTGCCAGCAGCTTAGCCCTAGCCAGGCCGGATCAGCCCCAGCATTTT. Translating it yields CASSLALARPDQPQHF.

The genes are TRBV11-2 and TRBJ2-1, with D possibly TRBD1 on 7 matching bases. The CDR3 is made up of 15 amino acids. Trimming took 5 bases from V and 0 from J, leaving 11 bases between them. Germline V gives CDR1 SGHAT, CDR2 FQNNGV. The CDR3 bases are TGTGCCAGCAGCCCGCGGGACAGCTCCTACAATGAGCAGTTCTTC. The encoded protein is CASSPRDSSYNEQFF. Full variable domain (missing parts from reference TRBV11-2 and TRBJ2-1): EAGVAQSPRYKIIEKRQSVAFWCNPISGHATLYWYQQILGQGPKLLIQFQNNGVVDDSQLPKDRFSAERLKGVDSTLKIQPAKLEDSAVYLCASSPRDSSYNEQFFGPGTRLTVL.

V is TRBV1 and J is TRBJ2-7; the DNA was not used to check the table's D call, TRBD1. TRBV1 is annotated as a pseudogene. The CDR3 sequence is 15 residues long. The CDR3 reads CTSSRHAPITYEQYF. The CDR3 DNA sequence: TGCACCAGCAGCCGGCATGCCCCAATCACCTACGAGCAGTACTTC.

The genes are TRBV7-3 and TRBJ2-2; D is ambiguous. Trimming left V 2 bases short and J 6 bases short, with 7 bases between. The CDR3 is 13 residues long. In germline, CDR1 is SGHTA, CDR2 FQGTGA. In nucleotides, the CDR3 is TGTGCCAGCAGCTTACTTTCGTCCGGGGAGCTGTTTTTT. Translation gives CASSLLSSGELFF.

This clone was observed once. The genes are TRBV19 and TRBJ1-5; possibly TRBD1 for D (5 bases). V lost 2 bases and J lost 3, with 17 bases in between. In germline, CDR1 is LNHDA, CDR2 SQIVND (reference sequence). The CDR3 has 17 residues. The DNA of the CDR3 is TGTGCCAGTAGTATATACGGGAATTGGGACTACAATCAGCCCCAGCATTTT. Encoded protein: CASSIYGNWDYNQPQHF.

In DNA, the CDR3 is TGTGCCAGCAGCTCCTGGACTAGCGGGTTGTCCTACGAGCAGTACTTC. It yields the protein CASSSWTSGLSYEQYF. V gene TRBV7-9 combines with J gene TRBJ2-7; 11 bases line up with TRBD2. Per the germline V gene, CDR1 is SEHNR and CDR2 is FQNEAQ (reference sequence). This CDR3 region has 16 residues. Trimming cost V 4 bases and J 1 base; bases outside gene matches: 6.

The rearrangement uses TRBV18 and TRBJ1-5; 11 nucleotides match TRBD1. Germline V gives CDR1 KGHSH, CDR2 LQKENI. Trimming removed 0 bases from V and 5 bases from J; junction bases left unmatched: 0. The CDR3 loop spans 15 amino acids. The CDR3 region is CASSPPGQGDQPQHF. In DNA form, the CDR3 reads TGTGCCAGCTCACCACCGGGACAGGGGGATCAGCCCCAGCATTTT.

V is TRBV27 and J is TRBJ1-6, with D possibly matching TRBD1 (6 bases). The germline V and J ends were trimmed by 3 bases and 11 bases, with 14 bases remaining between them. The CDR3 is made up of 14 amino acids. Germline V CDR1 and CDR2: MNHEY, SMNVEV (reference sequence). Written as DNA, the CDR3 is TGTGCCAGCAGTTTCAGGGGAGGAGTGACACCCCTCCACTTT. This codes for CASSFRGGVTPLHF.

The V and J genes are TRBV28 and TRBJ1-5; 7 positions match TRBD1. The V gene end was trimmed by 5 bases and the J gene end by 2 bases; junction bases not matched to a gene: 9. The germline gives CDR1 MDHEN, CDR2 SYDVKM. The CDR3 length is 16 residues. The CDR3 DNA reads TGTGCCAGCAGTCTATCCGACAGGGCGGGCAATCAGCCCCAGCATTTT. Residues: CASSLSDRAGNQPQHF.

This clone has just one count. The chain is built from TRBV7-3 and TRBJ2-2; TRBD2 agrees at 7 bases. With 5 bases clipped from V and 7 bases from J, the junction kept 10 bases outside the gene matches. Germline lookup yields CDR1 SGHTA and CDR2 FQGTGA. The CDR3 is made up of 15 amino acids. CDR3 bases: TGTGCCAGCAGCCCCCTTGGGGGGGGATACGGGGAGCTGTTTTTT. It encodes CASSPLGGGYGELFF.

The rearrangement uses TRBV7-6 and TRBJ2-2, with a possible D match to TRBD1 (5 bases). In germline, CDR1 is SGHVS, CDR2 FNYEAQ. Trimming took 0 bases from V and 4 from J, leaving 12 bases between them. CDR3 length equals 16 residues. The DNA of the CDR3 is TGTGCCAGCAGCTTAGCAGTGGGGCGATCCACCGGGGAGCTGTTTTTT. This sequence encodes CASSLAVGRSTGELFF.

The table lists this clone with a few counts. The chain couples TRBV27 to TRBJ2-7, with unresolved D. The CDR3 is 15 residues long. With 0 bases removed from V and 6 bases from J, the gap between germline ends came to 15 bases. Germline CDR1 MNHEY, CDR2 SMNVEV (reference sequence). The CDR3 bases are TGTGCCAGCAGTTTATCTGGTCGGACCGGAGCCGAGCAGTACTTC. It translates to CASSLSGRTGAEQYF.

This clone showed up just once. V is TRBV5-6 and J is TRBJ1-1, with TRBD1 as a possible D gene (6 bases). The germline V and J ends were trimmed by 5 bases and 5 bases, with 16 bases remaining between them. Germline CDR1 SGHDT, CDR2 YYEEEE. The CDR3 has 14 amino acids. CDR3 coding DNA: TGTGCCAGCAGGCAGGGGTTTTCGGGTACTGAAGCTTTCTTT. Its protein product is CASRQGFSGTEAFF.